Listed below are T cell receptor beta chains from one sample, sequenced in a study of PD-L1 blockade in urothelial cancer. Some clones are missing from TCRdb's copy, which holds only in-frame ones; the method was immunoSEQ multiplex PCR. The sample lists approximately 93,000 clones, approximately 87% occurring once. Sequenced here: PBMCs, sampled around atezolizumab (anti-PD-L1) treatment. These receptor sequences come from a man in his 70s with urothelial cancer. CDR3s leave out the opening cysteine and the closing phenylalanine or tryptophan. Fields, in order: D gene, V gene, J gene, CDR3 length, CDR3 protein. A D gene is named only where the DNA matches it firmly.

TRBD2	TRBV4-2	TRBJ2-1	13	ASSRGGGGNNEQF
.	TRBV10-2	TRBJ2-1	14	ASSESGPSSYNEQF
.	TRBV21-1	TRBJ1-3	12	ASSKETAGNTIY
TRBD2	TRBV10-3	TRBJ2-5	14	ATQTSGGVLGETQY
TRBD1	TRBV7-2	TRBJ1-1	13	ASSPGQPMNTEAF
.	TRBV5-4	TRBJ2-3	14	ASSLKTAFTGDTQY
.	TRBV7-8	TRBJ1-1	11	ASSLAGRTEAF
.	TRBV30	TRBJ2-4	13	AWSAPGGAKNIQY
.	TRBV20-1	TRBJ1-2	9	SAIGGYGYT
TRBD2	TRBV5-6	TRBJ2-5	12	ASSLGTSGETQY
TRBD1	TRBV7-2	TRBJ2-5	13	ASSLNLDREETQY
TRBD1	TRBV30	TRBJ2-5	12	AWKLRDSWETQY
TRBD1	TRBV5-1	TRBJ2-5	14	ASSLGGTGAEETQY
.	TRBV29-1	TRBJ1-1	10	SVDRSNTEAF
TRBD2	TRBV11-3	TRBJ2-7	12	ASSLMAGGHEQY
.	TRBV7-9	TRBJ2-1	13	ASSAKLRVGNEQF
.	TRBV5-1	TRBJ1-2	12	ASSLGHRAYGYT
.	TRBV14	TRBJ2-3	12	ASSPTGDTDTQY
.	TRBV5-1	TRBJ2-7	12	ASSSGLNTYEQY
.	TRBV30	TRBJ2-5	10	AWTRVGETQY
TRBD1	TRBV19	TRBJ2-4	11	ASTGTGSSIQY
.	TRBV7-3	TRBJ2-2	11	ASQAPNTGELF
TRBD1	TRBV7-2	TRBJ1-3	14	ASSPRPPGQAHTIY
TRBD2	TRBV10-3	TRBJ2-1	14	AITRTSGGLNNEQF
TRBD1	TRBV2	TRBJ1-6	12	ASRGTASNSPLH
TRBD2	TRBV11-1	TRBJ2-3	13	ASSRGGAKEDTQY
.	TRBV18	TRBJ2-3	10	ASSPVSDTQY
TRBD2	TRBV5-5	TRBJ2-5	13	ASSREGGNGETQY
TRBD1	TRBV7-9	TRBJ1-1	11	ASSLSGGTEAF
TRBD2	TRBV4-2	TRBJ2-7	14	ASSQDLVSGEGRQY
.	TRBV11-2	TRBJ2-1	11	ASSLGNGGEQF
TRBD1	TRBV6-1	TRBJ1-6	13	ASSEGGGRPSPLH
.	TRBV6-1	TRBJ1-1	13	ASSEVRGLNTEAF
TRBD1	TRBV18	TRBJ2-7	12	ASSTKGQGGEQY
TRBD1	TRBV27	TRBJ1-2	12	ASSPGTGSYGYT
.	TRBV11-3	TRBJ2-1	12	AGSPHGGYNEQF